The 2 T cell receptor beta chains listed next were all sequenced from one sample in a study of technical replicates of blood from several donors. The protocol was immunoSEQ multiplex PCR, while the TCRdb copy is restricted to in-frame clones and leaves out a portion. This table holds 75,000 to 90,000 clones, over 80% found once. The sample consisted of T cells isolated from PBMCs. These receptors all come from a human donor in good health.

V usage is TRBV19 and J usage is TRBJ1-5, with TRBD1 matching over 8 bases. Losses at the gene ends were 1 base for V and 0 bases for J; bases not matched to a gene: 5. The CDR3 extends over 17 amino acids. Germline V CDR1 and CDR2: LNHDA, SQIVND (reference sequence). As DNA, the CDR3 is TGTGCCAGTAGTATAGGTCGACAGGGGAATAGCAATCAGCCCCAGCATTTT. Its translation is CASSIGRQGNSNQPQHF.

The V and J genes are TRBV4-1 and TRBJ2-1, with 7 bases aligning to TRBD1. Germline values: CDR1 MGHRA, CDR2 YSYEKL. J gave up 4 bases and V 0 bases, and 9 bases lay outside the gene matches. The CDR3 extends over 17 amino acids. CDR3: CASSQDRGQAFYNEQFF. The CDR3 nucleotides are TGCGCCAGCAGCCAAGATCGTGGACAGGCCTTTTACAATGAGCAGTTCTTC.